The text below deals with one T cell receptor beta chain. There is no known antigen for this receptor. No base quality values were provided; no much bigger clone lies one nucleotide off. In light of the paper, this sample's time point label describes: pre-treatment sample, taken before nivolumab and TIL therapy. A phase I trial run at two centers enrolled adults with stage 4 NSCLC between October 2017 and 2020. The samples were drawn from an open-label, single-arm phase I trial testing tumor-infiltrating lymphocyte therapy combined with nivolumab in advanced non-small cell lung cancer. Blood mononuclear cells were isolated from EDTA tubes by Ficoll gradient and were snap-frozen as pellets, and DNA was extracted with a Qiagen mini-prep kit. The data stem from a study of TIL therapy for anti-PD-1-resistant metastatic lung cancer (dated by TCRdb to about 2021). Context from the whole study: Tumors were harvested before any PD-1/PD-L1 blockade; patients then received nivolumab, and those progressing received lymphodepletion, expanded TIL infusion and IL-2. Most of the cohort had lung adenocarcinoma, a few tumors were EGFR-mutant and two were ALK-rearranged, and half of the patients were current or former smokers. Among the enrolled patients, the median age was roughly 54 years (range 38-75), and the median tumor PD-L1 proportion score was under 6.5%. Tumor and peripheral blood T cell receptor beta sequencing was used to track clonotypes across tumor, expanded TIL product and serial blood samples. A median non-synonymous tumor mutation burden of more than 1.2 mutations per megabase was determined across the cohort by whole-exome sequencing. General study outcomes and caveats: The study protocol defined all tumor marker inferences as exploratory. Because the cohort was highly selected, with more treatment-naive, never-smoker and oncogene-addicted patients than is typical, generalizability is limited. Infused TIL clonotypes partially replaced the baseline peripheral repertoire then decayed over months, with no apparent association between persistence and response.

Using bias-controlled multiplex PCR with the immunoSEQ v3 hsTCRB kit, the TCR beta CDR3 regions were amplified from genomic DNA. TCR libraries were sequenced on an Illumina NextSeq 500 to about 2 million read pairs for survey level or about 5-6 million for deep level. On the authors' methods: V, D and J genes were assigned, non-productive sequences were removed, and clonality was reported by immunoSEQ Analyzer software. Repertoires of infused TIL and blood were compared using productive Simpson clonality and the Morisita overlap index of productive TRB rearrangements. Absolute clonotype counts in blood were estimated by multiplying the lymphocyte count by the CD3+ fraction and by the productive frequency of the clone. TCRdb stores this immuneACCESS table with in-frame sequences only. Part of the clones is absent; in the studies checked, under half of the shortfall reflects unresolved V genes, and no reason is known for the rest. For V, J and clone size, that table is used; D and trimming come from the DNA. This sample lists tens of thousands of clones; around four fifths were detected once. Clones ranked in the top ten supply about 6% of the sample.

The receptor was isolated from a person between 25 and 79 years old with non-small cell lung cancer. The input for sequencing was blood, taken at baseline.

Here is the DNA: TGTGCCAGCAGCCTTAGACAGGGCCACGGAACTGAAGCTTTCTTT. Its protein reads: CASSLRQGHGTEAFF. The rearranged chain carries TRBV27 and TRBJ1-1, with 7 middle bases fitting TRBD1. Compared with germline, V lacks 6 bases and J lacks 5 bases; bases without a gene match: 12. Per the germline V gene (reference sequence), MNHEY is the CDR1 and SMNVEV is the CDR2. The CDR3 covers 15 residues, taking in both the cysteine and the phenylalanine. The entry retains the CDR3 DNA only, 45 bases that are in frame from base 1.